This T cell receptor (beta chain) was obtained from a study of blood T cell repertoires in COVID-19. This clone was seen only once. Under the authors' procedure: Nucleated cell counts were estimated from reference gene primer amplification. Using immunoSEQ multiplex PCR, the repertoire was profiled, and TCRdb retains in-frame clones only, with some absent. From that table come the V and J calls and clone size; the DNA was used to work out D and trimming. The sample shows a few hundred thousand clones, around 91% of them seen only once. Across 20 to 25 US areas, participants ranged in age from about 18 to 90 years. Researchers sorted participants into cohorts using their self-reported clinical history. Specimen: PBMCs or T cells enriched from blood (not recorded which). This receptor was taken from a man between 25 and 39 years old who had been exposed to COVID-19.

The CDR3 loop is CAISGQQKTYEQYF. The CDR3 nucleotides read TGTGCCATCAGTGGACAGCAAAAAACCTACGAGCAGTACTTC. V is TRBV10-3 and J is TRBJ2-7; a weak D match, TRBD1 (5 bases). This CDR3 is 14 amino acids long. V gave up 4 bases and J gave up 2 bases, with 12 bases separating them. Germline V gene data show CDR1 as ENHRY and CDR2 as SYGVKD.